A single sample gave rise to the 26 T cell receptor beta chains below, sequenced in a study of blood T cell repertoires in COVID-19. Data came from immunoSEQ multiplex PCR; TCRdb stores just in-frame clones and leaves some out. The data contain 300,000 to 350,000 clones, more than 85% of them seen just once; the ten biggest clones take up 1%. Sequencing was carried out using PBMCs or T cells enriched from blood (not recorded which). These receptors came from a woman in her twenties or thirties who had recovered from COVID-19.

The V and J genes are TRBV30 and TRBJ1-2, with unresolved D. The germline CDR1 and CDR2 sequences are GTSNPN and SVGIG (reference sequence). The V gene lost 0 bases and the J gene lost 3 bases, with 11 bases spanning the gap. The CDR3 totals 14 residues. CDR3 sequence: CAWSVSRGDYGYTF. The CDR3 DNA reads as TGTGCCTGGAGTGTATCCCGGGGTGACTATGGCTACACCTTC.

The chain uses TRBV2 and TRBJ2-7; D perhaps matches TRBD2 (5 bases). V lost 7 bases, J lost 3 bases, and 19 bases lay in between. The CDR3 covers 15 residues. Looked up from germline, CDR1 is SNHLY and CDR2 is FYNNEI. The DNA for the CDR3 is TGTGCCAGCAAGTCCGGGGTAGGAGGACTCTACGAGCAGTACTTC. This sequence encodes CASKSGVGGLYEQYF.

In this sample, this clone turned up a few times. The genes are TRBV28 and TRBJ2-7, with 11 nucleotides matching TRBD2. Germline-derived CDR1 and CDR2 are MDHEN and SYDVKM. The CDR3 contains 15 residues. V gave up 5 bases and J gave up 2 bases; unmatched junction bases: 5. The CDR3 DNA follows: TGTGCCAGCAGTCCTCGACTAGCGGGGCCCTACGAGCAGTACTTC. Amino acids: CASSPRLAGPYEQYF.

CDR3 nucleotide sequence: TGTGCCAGCACCCCAGGGACAGAGGTTCCCAGCTCCTACGAGCAGTACTTC. It is translated as CASTPGTEVPSSYEQYF. The chain uses TRBV27 and TRBJ2-7, with TRBD1 matching over 7 bases. Germline V gives CDR1 MNHEY, CDR2 SMNVEV (reference sequence). V shed 7 bases and J 0 bases; nucleotides not matched to a gene: 15. The CDR3 is 17 residues long.

The chain has TRBV9 and TRBJ2-5; D might be TRBD2 (6 bases). CDR3 length: 14 residues. Germline V gene data show CDR1 as SGDLS and CDR2 as YYNGEE. Trimming took 5 bases from V and 1 from J, leaving 12 bases between them. CDR3 in amino acids: CASSVGGSQETQYF. CDR3 sequence (DNA): TGTGCCAGCAGTGTGGGGGGAAGCCAAGAGACCCAGTACTTC.

The chain carries TRBV5-5 and TRBJ2-7; D ambiguous. The CDR3 loop spans 13 amino acids. Per germline, CDR1 SGHKS and CDR2 YYEKEE (reference sequence). V was clipped by 2 bases and J by 3 bases, with 9 bases between them. Here the CDR3 reads CASSFSQFYEQYF. As DNA, the CDR3 is TGTGCCAGCAGCTTCAGTCAATTCTACGAGCAGTACTTC.

V is TRBV7-2 and J is TRBJ1-1, with D possibly being TRBD1 (5 bases). The CDR3 runs 14 residues. The V and J ends lost 0 bases and 6 bases respectively, with 11 bases between them. Germline loops: CDR1 SGHTA, CDR2 FQGNSA. The DNA of the CDR3 is TGTGCCAGCAGCTTAGCGTCGGGGGGGTCTGAAGCTTTCTTT. Its protein is CASSLASGGSEAFF.

The chain combines TRBV6-5 with TRBJ1-6; D not resolved. Germline V gives CDR1 MNHEY, CDR2 SVGAGI. The CDR3 has 14 amino acids. The germline V and J ends were trimmed by 4 bases and 8 bases, with 12 bases remaining between them. This chain's CDR3 is CASSLARGDSPLHF. DNA of the CDR3: TGTGCCAGCAGTTTGGCCCGAGGAGATTCACCCCTCCACTTT.

V is TRBV7-9 and J is TRBJ1-2, with 7 bases aligning to TRBD1. The V and J ends lost 7 bases and 6 bases, in that order; junction bases with no gene match: 11. The CDR3 is made up of 14 amino acids. Germline values: CDR1 SEHNR, CDR2 FQNEAQ (reference sequence). CDR3 sequence: CASTPAGTANGYTF. The CDR3 bases are TGTGCCAGCACCCCCGCCGGGACAGCCAATGGCTACACCTTC.

As to this clone: At one boundary the junction diverges from the germline segment, which might be a read error. The chain carries TRBV28 and TRBJ1-6; D gene ambiguous. Germline V gives CDR1 MDHEN, CDR2 SYDVKM. The CDR3 consists of 16 residues. This CDR3 reads CASSPAGAPKNSALHF. In nucleotides, the CDR3 is TGTGCCAGCAGCCCAGCGGGAGCACCAAAGAATTCAGCCCTCCACTTT.

This clone was seen a handful of times. V is TRBV27 and J is TRBJ2-2, with 7 nucleotides matching TRBD1. Trimming took 2 bases from V and 6 from J; bases not matched to a gene: 6. This CDR3 is built from 15 residues. Germline V gives CDR1 MNHEY, CDR2 SMNVEV (reference sequence). DNA of the CDR3: TGTGCCAGCAGTTTAGGGCCGAGGGGGCCCGGGGAGCTGTTTTTT. The encoded protein is CASSLGPRGPGELFF.

Points on this clone: The junction shows a germline mismatch at one end, possibly a read error. V and J are TRBV7-9 and TRBJ2-3; 8 bases agree with TRBD1. The CDR3 covers 16 residues. Germline V gives CDR1 SEHNR, CDR2 FQNEAQ (reference sequence). CDR3 bases: TGTGCCAGCAGCCCGGTCAGGGGGCTTAGCACGGATACGCAGTATTTT. Its translation is CASSPVRGLSTDTQYF.

The chain combines TRBV6-4 with TRBJ2-1; possibly TRBD2 for D (6 bases). The CDR3 length is 13 residues. In germline, CDR1 is MRHNA, CDR2 SNTAGT. V was pared by 5 bases and J by 9 bases, with 14 bases between. CDR3 sequence (DNA): TGTGCCAGCAGTCTGACCTTGGGGGGTGAGCAGTTCTTC. It is translated as CASSLTLGGEQFF.

This chain uses TRBV27 with TRBJ1-5; tentatively, D is TRBD1 (5 bases). From germline, CDR1 is MNHEY and CDR2 SMNVEV (reference sequence). Trimming removed 5 bases at V and 4 bases at J, with 6 bases between. This CDR3 has 12 residues. The CDR3 loop reads CASSRGNQPQHF. CDR3 sequence (DNA): TGTGCCAGCAGTAGGGGAAATCAGCCCCAGCATTTT.

V is TRBV20-1 and J is TRBJ1-1; D is possibly TRBD1 (5 bases). The V gene lost 3 bases and the J gene lost 2 bases, with 16 bases spanning the gap. The CDR3 consists of 15 residues. Germline CDR1 and CDR2: DFQATT and SNEGSKA (reference sequence). CDR3 in amino acids: CSASGHGHGNTEAFF. CDR3 nucleotides: TGCAGTGCTAGTGGCCATGGACACGGTAACACTGAAGCTTTCTTT.

The chain employs TRBV11-2 and TRBJ2-4; D is unclear. The CDR3 runs to 16 residues. CDR1 is SGHAT and CDR2 is FQNNGV in the germline V gene. The germline V and J ends were trimmed by 5 bases and 0 bases, with 14 bases remaining between them. The CDR3 spells CASSLSVLLAKNIQYF. The DNA for the CDR3 is TGTGCCAGCAGCCTAAGCGTTCTACTAGCCAAAAACATTCAGTACTTC. Together with reference TRBV11-2 and TRBJ2-4, the CDR3 gives the full variable domain: EAGVAQSPRYKIIEKRQSVAFWCNPISGHATLYWYQQILGQGPKLLIQFQNNGVVDDSQLPKDRFSAERLKGVDSTLKIQPAKLEDSAVYLCASSLSVLLAKNIQYFGAGTRLSVL.

This clone was detected once. The V gene is TRBV7-2, the J gene TRBJ2-7; D gene unclear. Germline V gives CDR1 SGHTA, CDR2 FQGNSA. Trimming stripped 10 bases from V and 2 bases from J, with 18 bases between. There are 14 residues in the CDR3. The CDR3 spells CATNEMVQTYEQYF. In nucleotides, the CDR3 is TGTGCCACCAACGAAATGGTACAAACCTACGAGCAGTACTTC.

This chain links TRBV6-1 with TRBJ1-5; 8 bases are shared with TRBD1. Germline CDR1 and CDR2: MNHNS and SASEGT. V shed 2 bases, J shed 3 bases, and the junction held 6 bases outside the gene matches. CDR3 length: 16 amino acids. CDR3 coding DNA: TGTGCCAGCAGTGAATCTAGGGGACAGGTCAATCAGCCCCAGCATTTT. This translates into CASSESRGQVNQPQHF.

V usage is TRBV4-3 and J usage is TRBJ1-2; D perhaps matches TRBD1 (6 bases). The ends were cut back, 0 bases at V and 6 bases at J, with 17 bases in the middle. The CDR3 is 16 amino acids. The germline V gene has CDR1 LGHNA and CDR2 YSLEER. CDR3 region: CASSQDGGGGFDGYTF. DNA for the CDR3: TGCGCCAGCAGCCAAGACGGAGGGGGAGGGTTTGATGGCTACACCTTC.

This chain links TRBV29-1 with TRBJ2-2, with D possibly TRBD2 on 6 matching bases. V lost 4 bases and J lost 6, with 6 bases in between. CDR3 length equals 11 residues. Germline lookup yields CDR1 SQVTM and CDR2 ANQGSEA. CDR3 DNA sequence: TGCAGCGTTGGGGGGGCCGGGGAGCTGTTTTTT. This gives the protein CSVGGAGELFF.

The V and J genes are TRBV5-6 and TRBJ1-2, with a weak D call TRBD1 (5 bases). The V end lost 0 bases, the J end lost 8 bases, and 8 bases lay between the germline ends. CDR1 and CDR2 (germline): SGHDT, YYEEEE. CDR3 length: 12 amino acids. The CDR3 protein is CASSLAGNGYTF. The CDR3 DNA is TGTGCCAGCAGCTTGGCAGGGAACGGCTACACCTTC.

This clone was seen just once. The chain couples TRBV29-1 to TRBJ2-3; D might be TRBD2 (6 bases). V was cut by 0 bases and J by 0 bases, with 19 bases left in between. CDR3 length: 18 residues. Germline V gene lookup returns CDR1 SQVTM and CDR2 ANQGSEA. The chain's CDR3 is CSVEDSGRLLTSTDTQYF. CDR3 sequence (DNA): TGCAGCGTTGAAGATTCTGGGAGGCTGTTGACTAGCACAGATACGCAGTATTTT.

V and J are TRBV2 and TRBJ2-1, with 10 bases lining up with TRBD2. CDR1 and CDR2 (germline): SNHLY, FYNNEI. The CDR3 has 16 residues. Unmatched junction bases numbered 8, after V lost 7 bases and J lost 2 bases. The CDR3 here is CASKGGLAGAYNEQFF. CDR3 in DNA: TGTGCCAGCAAAGGGGGCCTAGCGGGGGCCTACAATGAGCAGTTCTTC.

CDR3 sequence (DNA): TGTGCCAGCAGCTTAGCGGGAGAAGCGAATTCACCCCTCCACTTT. Its translation is CASSLAGEANSPLHF. The chain recombines TRBV11-2 with TRBJ1-6; D remains unclear. V lost 1 base and J 7 bases, leaving 11 bases between the germline ends. There are 15 residues in the CDR3. Germline CDR1 SGHAT, CDR2 FQNNGV.

This chain connects TRBV4-1 to TRBJ2-1; 8 bases line up with TRBD2. CDR3 length equals 15 residues. The germline CDR1 and CDR2 sequences are MGHRA and YSYEKL. J gave up 3 bases and V 5 bases, and 6 bases lay outside the gene matches. The CDR3 here is CASSTHSGVYNEQFF. In DNA, the CDR3 is TGCGCCAGCAGCACGCATAGCGGGGTCTACAATGAGCAGTTCTTC.

This clone was found once. The rearrangement joins TRBV10-3 to TRBJ2-5; no definite D call. The CDR3 extends over 15 amino acids. Germline V gene lookup returns CDR1 ENHRY and CDR2 SYGVKD. V was cut by 0 bases and J by 2 bases, with 10 bases left in between. In DNA form, the CDR3 reads TGTGCCATCAGTGAGTCGACTCGTAAACAAGAGACCCAGTACTTC. Amino acid sequence: CAISESTRKQETQYF.